The sequence of this TCR beta chain was determined in a study of post-analysis software for immune sequencing data. About the study: Included courses were relapsing-remitting and secondary progressive multiple sclerosis; progressive-relapsing multiple sclerosis was also included. Findings of the study overall: Five TRBV segments were significantly more frequent in patients than in controls. TRBV5-6, TRBV5-1 and TRBV20-1 were among these segments. Co-batched samples clustered tightly together by F measure.

To note about this clonotype: Antigen unknown.

Germline V gene sequence: CDR1 SQVTM, CDR2 ANQGSEA. Trimming shortened V by 4 bases and J by 2 bases, and 13 bases separated the two germline ends. This CDR3 region has 14 residues. Prepared libraries of TCR beta cDNA carried unique molecular identifiers. T cells numbering roughly 1 to 10 million yielded cDNA molecules that totaled roughly 0.5 million. TCRdb processed the PCR reads anew with MiXCR; each CDR3 protein has one entry. The sample shows under 900,000 distinct CDR3 sequences, roughly 50% of them seen only once. This sequence joins TRBV29-1 and TRBJ2-3, with D possibly being TRBD2 (6 bases). The origin of this receptor is a girl aged 5-17 years with multiple sclerosis. The sequenced material came from blood. The CDR3 sequence: CSVAPGLITDTQYF. The CDR3, as DNA: TGCAGCGTTGCCCCGGGACTCATCACAGATACGCAGTATTTT.